The 28 T cell receptor beta chains below all came from one sample that was sequenced in a study of response to subunit inactivated influenza vaccine. MiXCR, run by TCRdb on the RT-PCR reads, gives a single entry per CDR3 protein. The repertoire holds 560,000 or so distinct CDR3 sequences, with 7.5% to 8.5% as singletons. The sample here was PBMCs from blood, taken roughly 24 months after vaccination. The receptor set was obtained from a man aged 45 to 70 who received an inactivated influenza vaccine.

This clonotype was observed at least ten times. This rearrangement joins TRBV7-9 to TRBJ2-7, with 7 bases that match TRBD1. Looked up from germline, CDR1 is SEHNR and CDR2 is FQNEAQ (reference sequence). The CDR3 has 14 residues. The V and J ends lost 3 bases and 5 bases, in that order; junction bases with no gene match: 7. Here the CDR3 DNA reads TGTGCCAGCAGCTTTAAGACAGGGTTCAACGAGCAGTACTTC. Translated: CASSFKTGFNEQYF.

There are a few counts of this clonotype. The chain links TRBV4-3 to TRBJ2-6; D is unresolved. Deletions cut 0 bases from V and 0 bases from J, with 9 bases between. The CDR3 is 17 amino acids. CDR1 and CDR2 (germline): LGHNA, YSLEER. CDR3 nucleotide sequence: TGCGCCAGCAGCCAAGATGCTTCCTTCTCTGGGGCCAACGTCCTGACTTTC. It translates to CASSQDASFSGANVLTF.

In the case of this clonotype: Compared with germline, one end of the junction differs, possibly owing to a read error. This chain joins TRBV3-1 and TRBJ2-5; no definite D call. The CDR3 loop spans 14 amino acids. The germline gives CDR1 LGHDT, CDR2 YNNKEL (reference sequence). The CDR3: CAGSQRRSQETQYF. CDR3 sequence (DNA): TGTGCCGGCAGCCAAAGGCGGAGCCAAGAGACCCAGTACTTC.

This clonotype showed up many times. The gene calls are TRBV2 and TRBJ2-1; a possible D gene is TRBD1 (6 bases). The V end lost 7 bases, the J end lost 12 bases, and 16 bases lay between the germline ends. This CDR3 comprises 12 residues. CDR1 and CDR2 from the germline V gene are SNHLY and FYNNEI. CDR3 sequence (DNA): TGTGCCAGCACCACTGACAGGCAGGCGCAGTTCTTC. Protein: CASTTDRQAQFF. Together with reference TRBV2 and TRBJ2-1, the CDR3 gives the full variable domain: EPEVTQTPSHQVTQMGQEVILRCVPISNHLYFYWYRQILGQKVEFLVSFYNNEISEKSEIFDDQFSVERPDGSNFTLKIRSTKLEDSAMYFCASTTDRQAQFFGPGTRLTVL.

This clonotype has ten or more counts. The DNA for the CDR3 is TGCGCCAGCAGCCGCATTACTAGCGGAGGTGAGCAGTTCTTC. Translated, it gives CASSRITSGGEQFF. The chain links TRBV5-1 to TRBJ2-1; TRBD2 agrees at 8 bases. Germline values: CDR1 SGHRS, CDR2 YFSETQ. The CDR3 runs 14 residues. The ends lost 4 bases at V and 9 bases at J; junction bases unmatched: 9.

This clonotype occurred many times. This rearrangement joins TRBV20-1 to TRBJ1-5; TRBD1 is a possible D gene (6 bases). This CDR3 spans 15 amino acids. V dropped 0 bases and J dropped 2 bases, with 11 bases sitting between them. Germline CDR1 is DFQATT and CDR2 is SNEGSKA (reference sequence). The CDR3 is CSAREGARGNQPQHF. In DNA form, the CDR3 reads TGCAGTGCTAGAGAGGGGGCTCGGGGCAATCAGCCCCAGCATTTT.

The rearrangement uses TRBV20-1 and TRBJ2-1; 8 bases fit TRBD2. The CDR3 is made up of 14 amino acids. CDR1 DFQATT and CDR2 SNEGSKA come from the germline V gene (reference sequence). V was clipped by 3 bases and J by 3 bases; unmatched bases: 4. The CDR3 DNA follows: TGCAGTGCTAGCGGGGGGGAGGTCTACAATGAGCAGTTCTTC. Residues: CSASGGEVYNEQFF.

This chain joins TRBV7-9 and TRBJ2-1, with unresolved D. Trimming cost V 5 bases and J 5 bases, with 16 bases left between them. The CDR3 sequence is 15 residues long. CDR1 and CDR2 from the germline V gene are SEHNR and FQNEAQ (reference sequence). In DNA form, the CDR3 reads TGTGCCAGCAGCCACCCCGTAACGTTGCACAATGAGCAGTTCTTC. Translated, it gives CASSHPVTLHNEQFF. Looking up the rest from reference TRBV7-9 and TRBJ2-1 gives the full variable domain: DTGVSQNPRHKITKRGQNVTFRCDPISEHNRLYWYRQTLGQGPEFLTYFQNEAQLEKSRLLSDRFSAERPKGSFSTLEIQRTEQGDSAMYLCASSHPVTLHNEQFFGPGTRLTVL.

Ten or more counts support this clonotype. This sequence joins TRBV6-5 and TRBJ1-1; a possible D gene is TRBD1 (6 bases). CDR3 size: 15 residues. V was shortened by 4 bases and J by 1 base, with 13 bases between the two germline ends. Germline assignment: CDR1 MNHEY and CDR2 SVGAGI. In DNA, the CDR3 is TGTGCCAGCAGTTCCCCCCCGACAGGGAACACTGAAGCTTTCTTT. Translating gives CASSSPPTGNTEAFF.

This clonotype was seen repeatedly, ten times or more. The chain uses TRBV11-2 and TRBJ2-7; 7 bases line up with TRBD2. The trim removed 2 bases at V and 6 bases at J, leaving 4 bases unmatched. The germline gives CDR1 SGHAT, CDR2 FQNNGV. The CDR3 extends over 13 amino acids. CDR3 amino acids: CASSLFGGGEQYF. The CDR3 DNA reads as TGTGCCAGCAGCTTATTCGGCGGGGGCGAGCAGTACTTC.

The chain joins TRBV20-1 to TRBJ1-2; no reliable D call. The V end lost 0 bases, the J end lost 4 bases, and 9 bases lay between the germline ends. CDR1 is DFQATT and CDR2 is SNEGSKA in the germline V gene (reference sequence). The CDR3 sequence is 13 residues long. This chain's CDR3 is CSARDPASYGYTF. CDR3 sequence (DNA): TGCAGTGCTAGAGACCCGGCTTCCTATGGCTACACCTTC.

In this sample, this clonotype turned up many times. The chain uses TRBV29-1 and TRBJ2-1; D may be TRBD2 (6 bases). Trimming removed 3 bases at V and 0 bases at J, with 12 bases between. Germline CDR1 is SQVTM and CDR2 is ANQGSEA. The CDR3 has 15 amino acids. In nucleotides, the CDR3 is TGCAGCGTTGAGGCTCTGCGGGACTCCTACAATGAGCAGTTCTTC. Its translation is CSVEALRDSYNEQFF.

This clonotype showed up just a few times. The J gene is TRBJ1-6, the V gene TRBV7-9; TRBD1 agrees at 9 bases. CDR1 is SEHNR and CDR2 is FQNEAQ in the germline V gene (reference sequence). The CDR3 loop spans 14 amino acids. J lost 9 bases, V lost 6 bases, and 6 bases had no gene match. The CDR3 protein is CASRGTGSGSPLHF. The CDR3 nucleotides are TGTGCCAGCAGGGGGACAGGGTCGGGTTCACCCCTCCACTTT.

This clonotype occurred many times. The chain carries TRBV7-9 and TRBJ1-3; D unresolved. Deletions cut 5 bases from V and 4 bases from J, with 9 bases between. The CDR3 loop spans 13 amino acids. Germline-derived CDR1 and CDR2 are SEHNR and FQNEAQ (reference sequence). The CDR3 DNA reads TGTGCCAGCAGCAGTCGTGGAGGAAACACCATATATTTT. Translating gives CASSSRGGNTIYF.

The chain uses TRBV7-2 and TRBJ2-7, with TRBD2 identical over 8 bases. V lost 5 bases to trimming and J lost 6 bases; unmatched junction nucleotides: 18. Germline V lookup: CDR1 SGHTA, CDR2 FQGNSA. The CDR3 extends over 17 amino acids. CDR3 coding DNA: TGTGCCAGCAGCCCCTTTCCCCGCGGGAGGTCCCCCGGCGAGCAGTACTTC. Protein: CASSPFPRGRSPGEQYF.

This clonotype was seen a few times. The rearrangement joins TRBV7-9 to TRBJ2-5; D not certain. CDR3 length: 14 amino acids. V lost 5 bases to trimming and J lost 2 bases, with 12 bases between them. Germline CDR1 and CDR2: SEHNR and FQNEAQ (reference sequence). The CDR3 region is CASSHLRLQETQYF. The CDR3 coding sequence is TGTGCCAGCAGCCATCTTCGGCTACAAGAGACCCAGTACTTC.

This clonotype was counted ten times or more. The V call is TRBV12-3 or TRBV12-4, the J call TRBJ2-7; D is perhaps TRBD1 (6 bases). V dropped 5 bases and J dropped 4 bases, with 12 bases sitting between them. CDR3 length: 13 amino acids. CDR3 amino acids: CASSPTGIYEQYF. In nucleotides, the CDR3 is TGTGCCAGCAGTCCGACAGGCATTTACGAGCAGTACTTC.

The chain employs TRBV25-1 and TRBJ2-7; D unresolved. This CDR3 has 12 residues. Germline-derived CDR1 and CDR2 are MGHDK and SYGVNS. V was cut by 4 bases and J by 9 bases, with 13 bases left in between. CDR3 sequence reads: CASSAAAIGQYF. The DNA of the CDR3 is TGTGCCAGCAGTGCGGCCGCCATCGGGCAGTACTTC.

The sample holds a few counts of this clonotype. This chain joins TRBV3-1 and TRBJ2-5; maybe TRBD1 (6 bases). The CDR3 sequence is 14 residues long. Trimming removed 3 bases from V and 4 bases from J, with 12 bases in between. Per the germline V gene, CDR1 is LGHDT and CDR2 is YNNKEL (reference sequence). The CDR3 loop is CASSHGDMPETQYF. The CDR3, as DNA: TGTGCCAGCAGCCATGGGGACATGCCAGAGACCCAGTACTTC.

The V gene is TRBV15, the J gene TRBJ2-5; 11 bases map to TRBD2. Germline loops: CDR1 LNHNV, CDR2 YYDKDF (reference sequence). The V and J ends lost 1 base and 0 bases, in that order; junction bases with no gene match: 7. This CDR3 spans 18 amino acids. CDR3 residues: CATSRGPASGRYQETQYF. The DNA for the CDR3 is TGTGCCACCAGCAGAGGCCCCGCTAGCGGGAGGTACCAAGAGACCCAGTACTTC.

This clonotype was seen more than once but under ten times. The rearrangement links TRBV6-2 or TRBV6-3 to TRBJ2-2; possible D gene TRBD1, 6 bases. V dropped 10 bases and J dropped 7 bases, with 13 bases sitting between them. CDR1 is MNHEY and CDR2 is SVGEGT in the germline V gene. This CDR3 has 12 amino acids. The chain's CDR3 is CATQTGLGELFF. DNA for the CDR3: TGTGCCACCCAAACAGGGCTCGGGGAGCTGTTTTTT.

This clonotype has a count of ten or more. The V call is TRBV7-9, the J call TRBJ2-3; possible D gene TRBD2, 5 bases. V dropped 3 bases and J dropped 0 bases, with 7 bases sitting between them. The CDR3 spans 14 residues. Germline CDR1 reads SEHNR; CDR2 reads FQNEAQ (reference sequence). The CDR3 DNA sequence: TGTGCCAGCAGCTTTCAGCGGAGCACAGATACGCAGTATTTT. It is translated as CASSFQRSTDTQYF. The whole variable domain, remainder taken from reference TRBV7-9 and TRBJ2-3, is DTGVSQNPRHKITKRGQNVTFRCDPISEHNRLYWYRQTLGQGPEFLTYFQNEAQLEKSRLLSDRFSAERPKGSFSTLEIQRTEQGDSAMYLCASSFQRSTDTQYFGPGTRLTVL.

This clonotype was observed a few times. The chain links TRBV11-2 to TRBJ2-3; the match to TRBD2 covers 10 bases. This CDR3 has 14 residues. The trim removed 8 bases at V and 5 bases at J, leaving 7 bases unmatched. CDR1 SGHAT and CDR2 FQNNGV come from the germline V gene. The CDR3 nucleotides are TGTGCCAGCCTTACCTGGACTAGCGGAGATACGCAGTATTTT. The encoded protein is CASLTWTSGDTQYF. The full variable domain, completed using reference TRBV11-2 and TRBJ2-3, is EAGVAQSPRYKIIEKRQSVAFWCNPISGHATLYWYQQILGQGPKLLIQFQNNGVVDDSQLPKDRFSAERLKGVDSTLKIQPAKLEDSAVYLCASLTWTSGDTQYFGPGTRLTVL.

This clonotype was recorded once. V is TRBV6-2 or TRBV6-3 and J is TRBJ2-7; D call uncertain. This CDR3 is built from 17 residues. The V end lost 6 bases, the J end lost 2 bases, and 23 bases lay between the germline ends. Germline V gives CDR1 MNHEY, CDR2 SVGEGT. CDR3 region: CASRSSPRTTVPYEQYF. CDR3 coding DNA: TGTGCCAGCAGATCCTCACCCAGAACTACCGTCCCCTACGAGCAGTACTTC.

V and J are TRBV6-5 and TRBJ2-7; 8 bases line up with TRBD1. This CDR3 comprises 15 residues. Looked up from germline, CDR1 is MNHEY and CDR2 is SVGAGI. The junction had 8 bases not matched to a gene; V was cut back by 0 bases and J by 7 bases. CDR3 sequence reads: CASSYSTRGLGEQYF. DNA of the CDR3: TGTGCCAGCAGTTACTCGACCAGGGGGCTGGGGGAGCAGTACTTC.

The chain couples TRBV9 to TRBJ2-3, with D unresolved. The CDR3 is 13 amino acids. Per the germline V gene, CDR1 is SGDLS and CDR2 is YYNGEE. The germline V and J ends were trimmed by 0 bases and 2 bases, with 4 bases remaining between them. The CDR3 DNA reads TGTGCCAGCAGCGTAGGGACCACAGATACGCAGTATTTT. This translates into CASSVGTTDTQYF.

The rearrangement uses TRBV2 and TRBJ2-1; D is unclear. The CDR3 is made up of 13 amino acids. The germline gives CDR1 SNHLY, CDR2 FYNNEI. V lost 2 bases and J lost 3, with 5 bases in between. The CDR3: CASSEYGYNEQFF. The CDR3 DNA sequence: TGTGCCAGCAGTGAATACGGCTACAATGAGCAGTTCTTC.

This chain links TRBV20-1 with TRBJ2-5, with TRBD2 matching over 10 bases. Germline V lookup: CDR1 DFQATT, CDR2 SNEGSKA (reference sequence). The CDR3 has 13 residues. V lost 3 bases, J lost 4 bases, and 2 bases stayed unmatched. Here the CDR3 reads CSARLAGVETQYF. The CDR3 DNA follows: TGCAGTGCTAGGCTAGCGGGAGTAGAGACCCAGTACTTC.